The 14 T cell receptor delta chains given below trace back to one sample, sequenced in a study of γδ T cells in repeated Plasmodium falciparum infection. Flow sorting of PBMC yielded separate Vgamma9/Vdelta2+ and Vdelta2-negative gammadelta T cell populations for bulk repertoire analysis. TCRdb re-called the multiplex PCR reads with CATT. This table holds 93,000 or so delta-chain clones, roughly 0.9% found once. The sample was gamma-delta T cells from blood. Receptors originate from a pool of human donors (malaria-infected and uninfected, not separated).

This clone turned up a few times. TCRdb attributes to this sequence the protein of a much larger clone, which differs from the DNA translation at residue 3; a read error is likely, and the protein displayed is translated from the DNA. The V call is TRDV1, the J call TRDJ1, with 11 bases that match TRDD3. The J gene is not listed in TCRdb, so it was assigned here from a DNA match to germline. The CDR3 is 18 residues long. From germline, CDR1 is TSWWSYY and CDR2 QGS. The CDR3 sequence is CAPGDYSVGDTRTDKLIF. The CDR3, as DNA: TGTGCTCCTGGGGACTACTCGGTGGGGGATACGCGTACCGATAAACTCATCTTT.

In this sample, this clone turned up many times. V gene TRDV2 combines with J gene TRDJ1; TRDD3 might be the D (6 bases). This CDR3 comprises 15 residues. CDR1 is GEAIGNYY, CDR2 EKD, per germline. V dropped 0 bases and J dropped 1 base, with 11 bases sitting between them. The CDR3 DNA reads as TGTGCCTGTGACACCGCGGGGATTCGCACCGATAAACTCATCTTT. It specifies CACDTAGIRTDKLIF.

This clone has just a few counts. The protein in TCRdb stems from a much larger clone and differs at residue 10 from this DNA's translation, likely a read error; here the protein is translated from the DNA. The chain couples TRDV2 to TRDJ1, with 9 positions matching TRDD3. The CDR3 totals 19 residues. The junction had 13 bases not matched to a gene; V was cut back by 0 bases and J by 0 bases. Germline V CDR1 and CDR2: GEAIGNYY, EKD. The CDR3 DNA reads as TGTGCCTGTGACACCCTCGTACTGGGGGAAAGGGGAGACACCGATAAACTCATCTTT. It specifies CACDTLVLGERGDTDKLIF.

In this sample, this clone turned up many times. A far larger clone lies a single base away; this is likely a read error. The same CDR3 arises from other DNA sequences in this sample as well. With the J gene uncalled, the V gene is TRDV2; the table's D call TRDD3 went unverified against the DNA. CDR1 is GEAIGNYY and CDR2 is EKD in the germline V gene. This CDR3 is 18 amino acids long. The CDR3 spells CACDTVTPLGDRSGLLIF. The DNA for the CDR3 is TGTGCCTGTGACACCGTAACCCCGCTGGGGGACCGCTCCGGGTTGCTCATCTTT.

There are many counts of this clone. The chain joins TRDV1 to TRDJ1; TRDD3 aligns across 9 bases. TCRdb is silent on the J gene; assignment here came from matching the DNA to germline. The CDR3 has 22 amino acids. Germline CDR1 is TSWWSYY and CDR2 is QGS. After removal of 2 bases from V and 4 bases from J, the junction contained 26 bases not matched to a gene. The CDR3 nucleotides read TGTGCTCTTGGGGAAGGTCTTCCTATCGGGGGCCTGGGGGATCGTAGCGGCGATAAACTCATCTTT. As protein: CALGEGLPIGGLGDRSGDKLIF.

A note on this clone: The protein in TCRdb stems from a much larger clone and differs at residue 10 from this DNA's translation, likely a read error; here the protein is translated from the DNA. The rearrangement links TRDV1 to TRDJ1; D is uncertain. V was cut by 2 bases and J by 1 base, with 14 bases left in between. CDR1 and CDR2 from the germline V gene are TSWWSYY and QGS. There are 16 residues in the CDR3. The DNA for the CDR3 is TGTGCTCTTGGGGAAATCCGTCAGGGGTGCACCGATAAACTCATCTTT. Its translation: CALGEIRQGCTDKLIF.

This clone was observed a handful of times. TCRdb has a much larger clone's protein, which differs at residue 6 from the translation of this DNA, likely because of a read error; what is shown is the protein translated from the DNA. CDR3: CALGTPSPQGGLGVDPELIF. The CDR3 DNA reads TGTGCTCTTGGGACCCCTTCCCCGCAGGGGGGCCTGGGAGTAGATCCGGAACTCATCTTT. The chain combines TRDV1 with TRDJ1; the D gene is possibly TRDD2 (6 bases). The J gene is not listed in TCRdb, so it was assigned here from a DNA match to germline. Germline CDR1 and CDR2: TSWWSYY and QGS. V was cut by 5 bases and J by 9 bases, with 37 bases left in between. The CDR3 spans 20 residues.

This clone was recorded many times. The chain is built from TRDV2 and TRDJ1, with TRDD3 identical over 9 bases. TCRdb offers no J gene call, so here the DNA was matched to germline to obtain one. CDR3 size: 17 residues. The V gene end was trimmed by 0 bases and the J gene end by 5 bases; junction bases not matched to a gene: 12. Germline CDR1 GEAIGNYY, CDR2 EKD. The CDR3 region has the DNA TGTGCCTGTGACACCGTCGGGTCTGGGGGATCCTTTGATAAACTCATCTTT. The encoded protein is CACDTVGSGGSFDKLIF.

This clone showed up just a few times. The protein that TCRdb holds for this DNA derives from a much larger clone and differs from the translated DNA at residue 16, which likely indicates a read error; the protein shown here is translated from the DNA. The chain employs TRDV1 and TRDJ1, with 9 positions matching TRDD3. TCRdb gives no J gene; it was assigned here by matching the DNA to germline. CDR1 and CDR2 (germline): TSWWSYY, QGS. V was clipped by 3 bases and J by 3 bases; unmatched bases: 26. The CDR3 sequence is 22 residues long. The CDR3 spells CALGDLWPSSTYTGGLADKLIF. DNA of the CDR3: TGTGCTCTTGGGGACTTGTGGCCTTCCTCAACTTATACTGGGGGACTCGCCGATAAACTCATCTTT.

Concerning this clone: This likely came from a read error, as a far larger clone is one base away. Other DNA sequences in the sample encode the same CDR3. The CDR3 here is CALGPRVPTMGTRPKYTDKLIF. The CDR3 nucleotides are TGTGCTCTTGGACCTCGCGTCCCTACCATGGGGACAAGACCCAAGTACACCGATAAACTCATCTTT. The chain carries TRDV1 and TRDJ1, with D possibly called TRDD2 or TRDD3 (5 bases each). TCRdb gives no J gene; it was assigned here by matching the DNA to germline. Trimming stripped 6 bases from V and 0 bases from J, with 35 bases between. Per the germline V gene, CDR1 is TSWWSYY and CDR2 is QGS. The CDR3 spans 22 residues.

In its sample, this clone was seen many times. With only one base between it and a far larger clone, this is likely a read error. The chain joins TRDV1 to TRDJ1, with D possibly being TRDD3 (6 bases). CDR3 length equals 21 residues. The V end lost 3 bases, the J end lost 0 bases, and 29 bases lay between the germline ends. Per germline, CDR1 TSWWSYY and CDR2 QGS. CDR3 DNA: TGTGCTCTTGGGGAGGGGGCCTCCCTACGAACCTGGGGCTTCAACACCGATAAACTCATCTTT. Translation: CALGEGASLRTWGFNTDKLIF.

This clone was seen a few times. A far larger clone is one base from this, pointing to a likely read error. This sample also contains other DNA sequences that code for the same CDR3. V gene TRDV2 combines with J gene TRDJ3, with 8 bases matching TRDD3. TCRdb offers no J gene call, so here the DNA was matched to germline to obtain one. The CDR3 loop spans 18 amino acids. CDR1 is GEAIGNYY and CDR2 is EKD in the germline V gene. CDR3 loop: CACVQLGVESWDTRQMFF. CDR3 nucleotides: TGCGCCTGTGTCCAACTGGGGGTAGAATCCTGGGACACCCGACAGATGTTTTTC.

This clone appeared a few times. With only one base between it and a far larger clone, this is likely a read error. At the DNA level, this CDR3 is encoded by other sequences in the same sample as well. The J gene is TRDJ1, the V gene TRDV2, with 13 bases identical to TRDD3. The CDR3 runs to 18 residues. Germline trimming cut 3 bases from V and 2 bases from J; bases unmatched to any gene: 11. CDR1 is GEAIGNYY, CDR2 EKD, per germline. CDR3 coding DNA: TGTGCCTGTGACCCGATACTGGGGGATACGCACCAAACCGATAAACTCATCTTT. Translated: CACDPILGDTHQTDKLIF.

A word on this clone: TCRdb records a much larger clone's protein for this DNA, with a difference at residue 21 that likely arises from a read error; the protein given is the translation of the DNA. V usage is TRDV1 and J usage is TRDJ1, with 10 bases matching TRDD3. TCRdb supplies no J gene; here it was assigned by aligning the nucleotide sequence to germline. This CDR3 is 24 amino acids long. Germline V gene sequence: CDR1 TSWWSYY, CDR2 QGS. The CDR3 loop reads CALGELSPEPGGYPRLEFSDELIF. CDR3 nucleotides: TGTGCTCTTGGGGAACTCTCTCCCGAGCCTGGGGGATATCCCCGACTGGAGTTTTCCGATGAACTCATCTTT.